This entry is about one TCR beta chain. Its antigen remains unidentified. Base-call qualities are not available, and no considerably larger clone is one nucleotide away. The library was made by 5' RACE. A second PCR of 7 to 11 cycles was performed with a sample-barcoded 5' primer and a J-beta primer mix. Each TCR beta cDNA molecule received a unique molecular identifier from a template-switch 5' adaptor carrying 12 random nucleotides. Each sample yielded at least 3 million CDR3-containing paired-end reads. First-strand cDNA was synthesized from all RNA with the Mint cDNA synthesis kit, primed by a TRBC-specific oligonucleotide. After uracil-DNA glycosylase treatment, a first 18-cycle PCR used universal primers M1SS and BC2_uni_R on all cDNA. In the original analysis: Normalization of each sample was performed by random selection of 1 million high-quality reads, each carrying a distinct molecular identifier. Reads sharing molecular identifiers were discarded rather than binned into consensus sequences. MiTCR, set to a Q25 quality threshold and the strictest error-elimination algorithm, was used for CDR3 identification, clonotype clustering and error correction. A nonparametric unseen species model with Euler transformation was used to estimate lower-bound total TCR beta diversity. TCRdb itself trimmed the public reads at Q25 with fastp, ran MiXCR and retained productive beta chains. Entries are consolidated by CDR3 protein sequence, retaining the most common genes and DNA. TCRdb assigned the V and J calls; the authors' analysis was not used. This sample has fewer than 2,000,000 distinct CDR3 sequences in its table, and more than 35% of those were observed once. Roughly 23% of the sample is taken by the ten largest.

This sample was included in a study of blood T cells in healthy people across ages (dated by TCRdb to the mid-2010s). Some background on the complete study: In model experiments, roughly one uniquely barcoded TCR beta cDNA molecule per two T cells was captured by template switching. To track age-related changes in TCR beta repertoire diversity, the study relied on deep sequencing normalized with unique cDNA molecular identifiers. The donors were split into four age groups: young (average about 16 years), middle-aged (around 40), aged (over 55) and long-lived (82). To avoid experimental bias, donors of different ages were spread randomly across the sequencing lanes. For two donors (one aged 18 to 30 and one aged 80 or older), the study analyzed two additional independent replicas of 1 million unique cDNA reads from the same blood draw. Study-wide conclusions, independent of this receptor: Donor CMV infection status was unknown, potentially confounding age-related changes in expanded clonotypes. Because profiling used bulk unsorted PBMCs, naive and antigen-experienced compartments could not be compared conclusively. Compared with the aged group, more naive CD4+ T cells, fewer expanded clones and increased TCR diversity were shown by the long-lived group, suggesting age selection. A strong correlation was found between observed TCR beta diversity and the percentage of naive T cells measured by flow cytometry. Estimates of total diversity based on one million sequenced T cells were regarded as lower bounds and as underestimates. Observed TCR beta diversity per million T cells fell roughly linearly with age, and a significant reduction was already apparent by age around 40.

The donors were some 36 Caucasian individuals from Russia, aged roughly 6 to 90 years, who were systemically healthy. Each donor gave around 9 milliliters of peripheral blood, collected into EDTA-treated Vacutainer tubes. Ficoll-Paque density-gradient centrifugation was used to isolate PBMCs, with at least 7 million per sample. Trizol reagent was used to extract total RNA from PBMCs, with at least 6 micrograms per sample. The percentages of naive CD45RAhigh/CD27high T cells were determined by flow cytometry on a PBMC aliquot from every donor. The V and J ends are trimmed by 3 bases and 11 bases, leaving 18 bases between them. Looking up the germline V gene (reference sequence) yields CDR1 DFQATT and CDR2 SNEGSKA. There are 13 amino acids in the CDR3, from cysteine to phenylalanine inclusive. The retained sequence is limited to the CDR3, 39 bases, with the frame set at the first base.

The sample taken for sequencing was blood. This TCR derives from a human donor in good health. Recombination connected TRBV20-1 to TRBJ2-3; the D gene is not confidently resolved. The DNA sequence reads TGCAGTGCTAGTTTAGGTTTTAGGGTACAGCAGTATTTT. Its translation reads: CSASLGFRVQQYF.